This T cell receptor (beta chain) was sequenced in a study of OX40 agonist ivuxolimab in advanced cancers. Profiling relied on immunoSEQ multiplex PCR, and the TCRdb table lists in-frame clones only, not all of them. The sample records some 44,000 clones, around 84% being singletons. Study findings and constraints: Partly responding patients at 0.1-3.0 mg/kg showed some of the smallest clonal expansion.

Germline lookup yields CDR1 SGHTA and CDR2 FQGNSA. V lost 5 bases and J 2 bases, leaving 19 bases between the germline ends. CDR3 length equals 18 residues. To note about this clone: The antigen is undetermined.

This clonotype originated in an adult with an advanced solid tumor such as melanoma, head and neck, liver or kidney cancer. The V and J genes are TRBV7-2 and TRBJ2-6, with D unclear. Sequenced material: CD4+ or CD8+ T cells sorted from blood, taken in a trial of the OX40 agonist ivuxolimab. CDR3 sequence reads: CASSPTWAGPTGANVLTF. The CDR3 DNA follows: TGTGCCAGCAGCCCGACTTGGGCAGGCCCAACTGGGGCCAACGTCCTGACTTTC.